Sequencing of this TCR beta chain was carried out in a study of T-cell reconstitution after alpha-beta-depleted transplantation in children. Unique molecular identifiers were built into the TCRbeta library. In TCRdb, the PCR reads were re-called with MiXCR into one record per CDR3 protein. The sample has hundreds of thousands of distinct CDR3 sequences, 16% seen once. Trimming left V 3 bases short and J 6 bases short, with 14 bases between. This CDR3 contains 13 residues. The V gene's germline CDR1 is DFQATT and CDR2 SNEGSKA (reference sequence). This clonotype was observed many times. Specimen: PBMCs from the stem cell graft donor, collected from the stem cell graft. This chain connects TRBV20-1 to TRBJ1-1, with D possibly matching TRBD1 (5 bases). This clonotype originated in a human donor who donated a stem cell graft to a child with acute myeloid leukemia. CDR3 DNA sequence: TGCAGTGCTAGCCCCCTAGGGGCCTCTGAAGCTTTCTTT. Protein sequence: CSASPLGASEAFF.